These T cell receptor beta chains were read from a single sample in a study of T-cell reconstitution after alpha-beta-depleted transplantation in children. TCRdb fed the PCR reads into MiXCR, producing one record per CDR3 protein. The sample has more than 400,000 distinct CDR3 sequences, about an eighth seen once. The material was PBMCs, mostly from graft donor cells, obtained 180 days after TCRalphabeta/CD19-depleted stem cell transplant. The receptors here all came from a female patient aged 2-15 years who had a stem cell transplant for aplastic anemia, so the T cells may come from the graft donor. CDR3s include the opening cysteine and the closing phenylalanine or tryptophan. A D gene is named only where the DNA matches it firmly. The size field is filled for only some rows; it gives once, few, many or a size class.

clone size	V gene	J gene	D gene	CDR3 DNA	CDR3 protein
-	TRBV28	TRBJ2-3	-	TGTGCCAGCAAAAAACGCTTTTCGGATACGCAGTATTTT	CASKKRFSDTQYF
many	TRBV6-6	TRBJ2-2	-	TGTGCCAGCAGGGTTCAGTACACCGGGGAGCTGTTTTTT	CASRVQYTGELFF
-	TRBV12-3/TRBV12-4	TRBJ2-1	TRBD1	TGTGCCAGCAGTTTACGGGACAGCTACAATGAGCAGTTCTTC	CASSLRDSYNEQFF
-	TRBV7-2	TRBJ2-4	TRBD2	TGTGCCAGCAGCATTGCGGGACTAGCCGTTACTCAGTACTTC	CASSIAGLAVTQYF
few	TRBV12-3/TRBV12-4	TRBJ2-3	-	TGTGCCAGCAGTTTAGCGCTGGCCTCTACGCAGTATTTT	CASSLALASTQYF
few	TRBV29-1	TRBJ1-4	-	TGCAGCGTTGGGACAGATAATGAAAAACTGTTTTTT	CSVGTDNEKLFF
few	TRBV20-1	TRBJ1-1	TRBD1	TGCAGTGCTAGAGTCACCGGGACAGGGAAGACTGAAGCTTTCTTT	CSARVTGTGKTEAFF
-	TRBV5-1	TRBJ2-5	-	TGCGCCAGCAGCTTGGCCGTTTGGTCCACCCCTCTCCAAGAGACCCAGTACTTC	CASSLAVWSTPLQETQYF
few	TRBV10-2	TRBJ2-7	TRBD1	TGCGCCAGCAGTGAGGGGACAGGCTACGAGCAGTACTTC	CASSEGTGYEQYF
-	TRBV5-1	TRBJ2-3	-	TGCGCCAGCAGCTCCCCGCGGCTAGCGCTTGCAGATACGCAGTATTTT	CASSSPRLALADTQYF
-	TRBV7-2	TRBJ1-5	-	TGTGCCAGCAGCTTTCTCCATCAGCCCCAGCATTTT	CASSFLHQPQHF
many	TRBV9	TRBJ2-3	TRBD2	TGTGCCAGCAGCGTCGGGACTAGCGGCACAGATACGCAGTATTTT	CASSVGTSGTDTQYF
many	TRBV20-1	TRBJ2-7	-	TGCAGTGCTACAACCAACCCCTACGAGCAGTACTTC	CSATTNPYEQYF
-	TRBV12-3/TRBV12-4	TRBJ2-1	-	TGTGCCAGCAGTTTAGAAATTTCTCGCGGCTACAATGAGCAGTTCTTC	CASSLEISRGYNEQFF
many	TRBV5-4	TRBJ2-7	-	TGTGCCAGCAGCTTGGGACAACTGGGCCTCGAGCAGTACTTC	CASSLGQLGLEQYF
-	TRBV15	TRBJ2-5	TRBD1	TGTGCCACAGGGACAGGGGAGGTCCAAGAGACCCAGTACTTC	CATGTGEVQETQYF
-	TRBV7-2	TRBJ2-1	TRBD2	TGTGCCAGCAGCCTCTTGTGGACTAGCGGGTTCCATGAGCAGTTCTTC	CASSLLWTSGFHEQFF
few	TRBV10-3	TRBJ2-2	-	TGTGCCATCAGTGACAGGCCGGGGGACACCGGGGAGCTGTTTTTT	CAISDRPGDTGELFF
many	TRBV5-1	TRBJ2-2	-	TGCGCCAGCAGCTTGCAAGGGTTTCGGGAGCTGTTTTTT	CASSLQGFRELFF
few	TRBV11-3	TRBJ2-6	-	TGTGCCAGCAGCTTAGATCTGGGGGGCTCTGGGGCCAACGTCCTGACTTTC	CASSLDLGGSGANVLTF
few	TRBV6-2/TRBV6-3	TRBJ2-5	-	TGTGCCAGCAGTCACCCCAGCCAGGAGCGGAGGGGGTATGAGACCCAGTACTTC	CASSHPSQERRGYETQYF
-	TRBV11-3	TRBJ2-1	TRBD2	TGTGCCAGCAGCTTAGTTGGAGCGGGAGTTCAAGTTGAGCAGTTCTTC	CASSLVGAGVQVEQFF
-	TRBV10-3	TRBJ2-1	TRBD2	TGTGCCATCAGTGAGTCAGCTAGCGGGTACACCTACAATGAGCAGTTCTTC	CAISESASGYTYNEQFF
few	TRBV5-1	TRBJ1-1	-	TGCGCCAGCAGCTTGGTTAGACCCAGGGGATTGACCCGCTACGCTGAAGCTTTCTTT	CASSLVRPRGLTRYAEAFF
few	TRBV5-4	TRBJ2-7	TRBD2	TGTGCCAGCAGCGAGGGACTAGCGGGATCCTACGAGCAGTACTTC	CASSEGLAGSYEQYF
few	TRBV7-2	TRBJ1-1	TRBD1	TGTGCCAGCAGCCCCTTCCCGGGACAGGGTCGTACTGAAGCTTTCTTT	CASSPFPGQGRTEAFF